This is a list of T cell receptor beta chains from one sample in a study of PD-L1 blockade in urothelial cancer. Assay used: immunoSEQ multiplex PCR; TCRdb lists only in-frame clones, some missing. The sample has about 39,000 clones; approximately 93% are singletons. Sample: PBMCs, taken around atezolizumab (anti-PD-L1) treatment. These TCRs come from a woman in her sixties or seventies with urothelial cancer. Each CDR3 is given with its conserved first and last residue. The D gene is left open where the match is weak. Size is omitted from some rows. Given values are once, few, many or a class for expanded clones.

V	size	length	J	D	CDR3	DNA
TRBV4-3	-	18	TRBJ2-7	TRBD1	CASKHCHRGRDYVYEQYF	TGCGCCAGCAAACATTGTCACAGGGGGCGCGACTACGTCTACGAGCAGTACTTC
TRBV5-1	-	17	TRBJ1-2	-	CASSRGRGWTTDYGYTF	TGCGCCAGCAGCCGCGGGAGGGGATGGACTACAGACTATGGCTACACCTTC
TRBV7-9	-	17	TRBJ2-1	TRBD2	CASSIPFQRESYNEQFF	TGTGCCAGCAGCATCCCCTTCCAGCGGGAGAGCTACAATGAGCAGTTCTTC
TRBV7-3	-	15	TRBJ2-1	TRBD2	CASSSTSGSYNEQFF	TGTGCCAGCAGCTCGACTAGCGGGTCCTACAATGAGCAGTTCTTC
TRBV19	few	13	TRBJ1-2	TRBD1	CASSTRQGGGYTF	TGTGCCAGTAGTACCCGACAGGGCGGTGGCTACACCTTC
TRBV11-2	-	15	TRBJ2-2	TRBD2	CASSFTSGSTGELFF	TGTGCCAGCAGCTTCACTAGCGGGAGTACCGGGGAGCTGTTTTTT
TRBV10-3	-	17	TRBJ2-5	TRBD1	CAISAKGQGALQETQYF	TGTGCCATCAGTGCAAAGGGACAGGGGGCTCTACAAGAGACCCAGTACTTC
TRBV4-1	-	12	TRBJ1-1	-	CASSQITGKAFF	TGCGCCAGCAGCCAGATAACAGGGAAAGCTTTCTTT
TRBV6-5	-	16	TRBJ2-7	TRBD2	CASSYRGVIPVLEQYF	TGTGCCAGCAGTTACCGGGGGGTTATTCCGGTCCTCGAGCAGTACTTC
TRBV15	-	13	TRBJ1-4	TRBD1	CATLRDRNEKLFF	TGTGCCACCCTCCGGGACAGAAATGAAAAACTGTTTTTT
TRBV18	-	16	TRBJ2-5	TRBD1	CATRQGATLSQETQYF	TGTGCCACAAGACAGGGGGCAACGTTGAGTCAAGAGACCCAGTACTTC
TRBV19	-	15	TRBJ2-3	-	CASSIIGTSTDTQYF	TGTGCCAGTAGTATAATCGGTACCAGCACAGATACGCAGTATTTT
TRBV7-9	once	16	TRBJ2-5	TRBD2	CASREARLAPQETQYF	TGTGCCAGCAGAGAGGCGAGACTAGCGCCACAAGAGACCCAGTACTTC
TRBV5-1	-	16	TRBJ2-4	-	CASSTWGGLAKNIQYF	TGCGCCAGCAGTACATGGGGAGGTCTAGCCAAAAACATTCAGTACTTC
TRBV5-1	-	17	TRBJ2-3	TRBD2	CASRAGTSGSGTDTQYF	TGCGCCAGCAGGGCCGGGACTAGCGGGAGCGGCACAGATACGCAGTATTTT
TRBV5-1	-	16	TRBJ1-3	-	CASSLAPGDSGNTIYF	TGCGCCAGCAGCTTGGCCCCCGGGGACTCTGGAAACACCATATATTTT
TRBV19	once	14	TRBJ1-1	TRBD1	CASSLGQGQTEAFF	TGTGCCAGTAGTCTAGGACAGGGCCAGACTGAAGCTTTCTTT
TRBV7-2	-	16	TRBJ2-7	-	CASSLGAYGGRLGQYF	TGTGCCAGCAGCTTAGGGGCTTATGGGGGCAGACTCGGGCAGTACTTC